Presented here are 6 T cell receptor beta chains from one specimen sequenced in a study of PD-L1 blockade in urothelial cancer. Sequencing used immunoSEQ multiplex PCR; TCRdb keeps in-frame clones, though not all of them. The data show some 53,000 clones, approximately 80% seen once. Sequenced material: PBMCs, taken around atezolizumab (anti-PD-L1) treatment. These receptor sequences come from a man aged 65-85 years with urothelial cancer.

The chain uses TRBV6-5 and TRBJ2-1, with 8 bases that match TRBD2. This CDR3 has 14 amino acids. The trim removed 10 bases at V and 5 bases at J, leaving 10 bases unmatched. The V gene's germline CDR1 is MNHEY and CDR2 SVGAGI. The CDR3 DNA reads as TGTGCCACCCAAAGAGGAGCGGGAGACAATGAGCAGTTCTTC. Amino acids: CATQRGAGDNEQFF.

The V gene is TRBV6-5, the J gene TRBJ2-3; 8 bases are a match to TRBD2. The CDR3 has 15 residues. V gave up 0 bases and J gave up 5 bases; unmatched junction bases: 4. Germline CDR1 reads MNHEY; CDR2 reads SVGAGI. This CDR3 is CASSYSHGRGDTQYF. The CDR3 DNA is TGTGCCAGCAGTTACTCCCACGGGAGGGGAGATACGCAGTATTTT.

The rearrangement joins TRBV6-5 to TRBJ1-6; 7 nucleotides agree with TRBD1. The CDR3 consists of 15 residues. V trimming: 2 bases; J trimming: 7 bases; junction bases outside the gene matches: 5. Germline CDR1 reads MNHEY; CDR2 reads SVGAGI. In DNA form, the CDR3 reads TGTGCCAGCAGTTACCGGACAGGCGGAAATTCACCCCTCCACTTT. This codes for CASSYRTGGNSPLHF.

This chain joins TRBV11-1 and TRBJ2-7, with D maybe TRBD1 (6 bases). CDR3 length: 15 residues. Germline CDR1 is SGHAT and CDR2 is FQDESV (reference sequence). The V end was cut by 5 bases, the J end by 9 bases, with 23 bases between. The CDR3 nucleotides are TGTGCCAGCAGCGTAACCGGGGACATACCTGTCGGGCAGTACTTC. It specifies CASSVTGDIPVGQYF.

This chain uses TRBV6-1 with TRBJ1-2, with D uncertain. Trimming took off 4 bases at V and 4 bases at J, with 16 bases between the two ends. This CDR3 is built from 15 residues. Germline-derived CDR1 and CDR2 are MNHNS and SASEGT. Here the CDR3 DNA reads TGTGCCAGCAGTGCCCTGGCCAACGGCGGCTATGGCTACACCTTC. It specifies CASSALANGGYGYTF.

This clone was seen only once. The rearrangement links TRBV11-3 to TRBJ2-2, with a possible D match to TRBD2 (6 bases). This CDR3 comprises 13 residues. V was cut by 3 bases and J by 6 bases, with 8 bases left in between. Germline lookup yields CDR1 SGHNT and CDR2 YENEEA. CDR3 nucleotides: TGTGCCAGCAGCTTCGGGGGACCCGGGGAGCTGTTTTTT. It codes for CASSFGGPGELFF.